These 2 T cell receptor beta chains originate from one sample sequenced in a study of blood T cell repertoires in COVID-19. Sequencing was performed with immunoSEQ multiplex PCR; in TCRdb, only in-frame clones are kept and a portion is missing. The sample lists 200,000 to 300,000 clones, 86% occurring once. Input material: peripheral blood. These receptors were taken from a man under 40 with active or convalescent COVID-19.

This sequence joins TRBV4-1 and TRBJ1-1; D is unclear. This CDR3 is built from 15 residues. V lost 1 base and J 2 bases, leaving 11 bases between the germline ends. The V gene's germline CDR1 is MGHRA and CDR2 YSYEKL. CDR3 residues: CASSQGLDSNTEAFF. The CDR3 DNA is TGCGCCAGCAGCCAAGGCCTCGACTCAAACACTGAAGCTTTCTTT.

This chain connects TRBV10-1 to TRBJ2-5; D gene unclear. Trimming pared 3 bases from V and 0 bases from J, leaving 5 bases between. Germline-derived CDR1 and CDR2 are WNHNN and SYGVQD (reference sequence). The CDR3 covers 13 residues. The CDR3 protein is CASSESDQETQYF. CDR3 coding DNA: TGCGCCAGCAGTGAAAGCGACCAAGAGACCCAGTACTTC.